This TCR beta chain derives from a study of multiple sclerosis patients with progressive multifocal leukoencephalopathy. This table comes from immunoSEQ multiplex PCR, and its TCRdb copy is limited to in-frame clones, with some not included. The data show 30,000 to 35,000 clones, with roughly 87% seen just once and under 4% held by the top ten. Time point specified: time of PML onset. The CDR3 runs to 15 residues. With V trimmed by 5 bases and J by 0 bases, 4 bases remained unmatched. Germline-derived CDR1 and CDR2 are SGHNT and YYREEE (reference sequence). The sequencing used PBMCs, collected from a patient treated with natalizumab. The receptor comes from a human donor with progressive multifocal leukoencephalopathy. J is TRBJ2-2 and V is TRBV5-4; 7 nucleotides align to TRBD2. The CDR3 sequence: CASSRLAANTGELFF. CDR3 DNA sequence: TGTGCCAGCAGTCGTCTAGCGGCGAACACCGGGGAGCTGTTTTTT.